This T cell receptor beta chain was captured by sequencing in a study of blood T cell repertoires in COVID-19. Study background: Some COVID-19 samples were acute and others convalescent; all came from the United States, Italy and Spain. T cells, B-cell-depleted T cells, or PBMCs supplied cDNA or gDNA.

As handled by the study authors: For nucleated cells, counts were estimated from reference gene primer amplification. Profiling relied on immunoSEQ multiplex PCR, and the TCRdb table lists in-frame clones only, not all of them. The DNA gave D and trimming, while V, J and clone size come from that table. Among approximately 150,000 clones listed, about 86% were seen once. This CDR3 contains 14 residues. Germline-derived CDR1 and CDR2 are MDHEN and SYDVKM. Trimming cost V 4 bases and J 6 bases; bases outside gene matches: 6. V is TRBV28 and J is TRBJ2-3, with 8 nucleotides matching TRBD2. The TCR sequence derives from a woman aged 70-85 years who had recovered from COVID-19. The sequencing sample was made of peripheral blood. This CDR3 is CASSSGSGADTQYF. DNA of the CDR3: TGTGCCAGCAGTTCGGGTAGCGGGGCCGATACGCAGTATTTT.